The 5 T cell receptor beta chains below come from one sample, sequenced in a study of metastatic and nonmetastatic thyroid tumors. Nobody among the patients had been given any treatment before thyroid surgery. TCRdb re-called clones from the PCR reads using MiXCR. The sample includes tens of thousands of clones, roughly 28% of them seen just once. Sequenced: blood. These receptors were obtained from a male donor with papillary thyroid cancer or a benign thyroid nodule (not recorded which). Some clones in this sample may be carry-over from other donors' samples.

This clone was observed a few times. This sequence joins TRBV18 and TRBJ1-6, with 8 nucleotides matching TRBD1. V lost 0 bases to trimming and J lost 9 bases; unmatched junction nucleotides: 7. Germline V lookup: CDR1 KGHSH, CDR2 LQKENI. The CDR3 covers 16 residues. The DNA for the CDR3 is TGTGCCAGCTCACCACCCGGACAGGGAAGGGTTTCACCCCTCCACTTT. Translating it yields CASSPPGQGRVSPLHF.

The rearrangement links TRBV11-2 to TRBJ2-7, with TRBD2 as a possible D gene (6 bases). The CDR3 covers 16 residues. From germline, CDR1 is SGHAT and CDR2 FQNNGV. V lost 2 bases and J 4 bases, leaving 18 bases between the germline ends. The CDR3 spells CASSLYFNGGWYEQYF. In DNA form, the CDR3 reads TGTGCCAGCAGCTTATACTTTAACGGGGGTTGGTACGAGCAGTACTTC.

This chain joins TRBV7-9 and TRBJ1-2; a possible D gene is TRBD1 (6 bases). Per the germline V gene, CDR1 is SEHNR and CDR2 is FQNEAQ (reference sequence). Trimming removed 5 bases from V and 8 bases from J, with 18 bases in between. The CDR3 length is 14 residues. CDR3 bases: TGTGCCAGCAGCCAGGGACAAGTAATCTACGGCTACACCTTC. Translation gives CASSQGQVIYGYTF. Supplemented by reference TRBV7-9 and TRBJ1-2, the full variable domain reads DTGVSQNPRHKITKRGQNVTFRCDPISEHNRLYWYRQTLGQGPEFLTYFQNEAQLEKSRLLSDRFSAERPKGSFSTLEIQRTEQGDSAMYLCASSQGQVIYGYTFGSGTRLTVV.

With respect to this clone: The conserved phenylalanine or tryptophan is not found at the CDR3 terminus, so this likely reflects a read error. The CDR3 spells CASSQRGRGDNEQFY. The CDR3 DNA sequence: TGTGCCAGCAGTCAACGGGGCAGAGGGGACAATGAGCAGTTCTAC. This chain links TRBV6-1 with TRBJ2-1; D assignment may be TRBD1 or TRBD2 (5 bases each). Germline CDR1 is MNHNS and CDR2 is SASEGT. The CDR3 consists of 15 residues. Trimming pared 5 bases from V and 5 bases from J, leaving 16 bases between.

The chain recombines TRBV5-1 with TRBJ2-2, with a possible D match to TRBD2 (6 bases). The germline gives CDR1 SGHRS, CDR2 YFSETQ. This CDR3 has 13 amino acids. With 0 bases removed from V and 7 bases from J, the gap between germline ends came to 7 bases. The CDR3 sequence: CASSLEGGGELFF. For the CDR3, the DNA is TGCGCCAGCAGCTTGGAGGGAGGCGGGGAGCTGTTTTTT.